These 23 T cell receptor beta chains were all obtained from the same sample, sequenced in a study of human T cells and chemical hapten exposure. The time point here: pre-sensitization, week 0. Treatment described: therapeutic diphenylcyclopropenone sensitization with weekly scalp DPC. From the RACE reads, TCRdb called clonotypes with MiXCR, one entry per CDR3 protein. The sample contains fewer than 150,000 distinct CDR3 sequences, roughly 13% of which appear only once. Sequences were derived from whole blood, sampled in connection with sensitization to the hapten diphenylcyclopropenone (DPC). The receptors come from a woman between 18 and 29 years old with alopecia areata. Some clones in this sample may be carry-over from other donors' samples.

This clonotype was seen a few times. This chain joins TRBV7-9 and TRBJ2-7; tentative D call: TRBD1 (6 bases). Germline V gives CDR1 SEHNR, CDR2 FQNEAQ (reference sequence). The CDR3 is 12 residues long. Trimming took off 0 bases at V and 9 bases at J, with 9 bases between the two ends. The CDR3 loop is CASSLAEGGQYF. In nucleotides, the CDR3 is TGTGCCAGCAGCTTAGCTGAAGGGGGGCAGTACTTC.

The CDR3 DNA follows: TGTGCCAGCAGTTACGATAGGGTCACCTACGAGCAGTACTTC. This sequence encodes CASSYDRVTYEQYF. The chain couples TRBV6-2 or TRBV6-3 to TRBJ2-7; D is unclear. V shed 2 bases and J shed 2 bases, with 10 bases lying between them. From germline, CDR1 is MNHEY and CDR2 SVGEGT. This CDR3 has 14 amino acids.

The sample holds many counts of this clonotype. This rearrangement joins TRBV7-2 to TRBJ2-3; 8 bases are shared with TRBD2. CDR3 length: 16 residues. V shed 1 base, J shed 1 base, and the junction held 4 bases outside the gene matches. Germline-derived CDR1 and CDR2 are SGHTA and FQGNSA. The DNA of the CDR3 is TGTGCCAGCAGCTTAGAGGTGCGGGGGGGCACAGATACGCAGTATTTT. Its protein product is CASSLEVRGGTDTQYF.

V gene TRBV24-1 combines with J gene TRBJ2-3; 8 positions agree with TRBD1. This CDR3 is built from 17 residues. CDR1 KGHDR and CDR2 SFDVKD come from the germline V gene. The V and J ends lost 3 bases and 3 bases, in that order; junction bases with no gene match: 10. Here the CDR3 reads CATSDTGGQGRTDTQYF. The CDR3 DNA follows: TGTGCCACCAGTGATACCGGAGGACAGGGAAGGACAGATACGCAGTATTTT.

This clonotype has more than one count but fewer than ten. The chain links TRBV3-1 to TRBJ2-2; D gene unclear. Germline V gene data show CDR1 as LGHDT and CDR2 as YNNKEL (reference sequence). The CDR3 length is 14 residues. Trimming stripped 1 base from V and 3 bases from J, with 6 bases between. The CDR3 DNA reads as TGTGCCAGCAGCCAAGGTACCTACACCGGGGAGCTGTTTTTT. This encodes CASSQGTYTGELFF.

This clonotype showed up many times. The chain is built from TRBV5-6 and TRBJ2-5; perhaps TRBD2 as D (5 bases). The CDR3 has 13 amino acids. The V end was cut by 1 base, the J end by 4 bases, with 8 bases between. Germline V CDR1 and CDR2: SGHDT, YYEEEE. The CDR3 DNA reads TGTGCCAGCAGCTTGTACCGGGGAGAGACCCAGTACTTC. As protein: CASSLYRGETQYF.

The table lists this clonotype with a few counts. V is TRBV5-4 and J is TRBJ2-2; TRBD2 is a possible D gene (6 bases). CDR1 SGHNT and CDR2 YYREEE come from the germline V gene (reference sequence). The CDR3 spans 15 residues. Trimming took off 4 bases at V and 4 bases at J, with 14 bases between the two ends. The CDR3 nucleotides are TGTGCCAGCAGCGTTCGGGGGTTGGTCACCGGGGAGCTGTTTTTT. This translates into CASSVRGLVTGELFF. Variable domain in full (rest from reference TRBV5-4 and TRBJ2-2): ETGVTQSPTHLIKTRGQQVTLRCSSQSGHNTVSWYQQALGQGPQFIFQYYREEENGRGNFPPRFSGLQFPNYSSELNVNALELDDSALYLCASSVRGLVTGELFFGEGSRLTVL.

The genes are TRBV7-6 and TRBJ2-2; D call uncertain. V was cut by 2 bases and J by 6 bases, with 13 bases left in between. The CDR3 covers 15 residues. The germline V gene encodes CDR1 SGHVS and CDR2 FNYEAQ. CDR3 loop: CASSLISGRAGELFF. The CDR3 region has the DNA TGTGCCAGCAGCTTAATCAGTGGAAGGGCCGGGGAGCTGTTTTTT.

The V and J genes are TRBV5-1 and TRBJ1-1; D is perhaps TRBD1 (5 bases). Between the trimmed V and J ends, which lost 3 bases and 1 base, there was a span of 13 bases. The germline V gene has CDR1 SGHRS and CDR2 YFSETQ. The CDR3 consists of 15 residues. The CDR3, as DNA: TGCGCCAGCAGCTCCCCGAACGGACAGAACACTGAAGCTTTCTTT. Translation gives CASSSPNGQNTEAFF.

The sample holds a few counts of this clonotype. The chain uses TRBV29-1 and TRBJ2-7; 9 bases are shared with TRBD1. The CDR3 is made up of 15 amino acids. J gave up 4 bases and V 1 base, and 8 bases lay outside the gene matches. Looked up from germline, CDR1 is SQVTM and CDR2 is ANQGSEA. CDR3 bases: TGCAGCGTTGAAGTCGGGACAGGGCGTTCGTACGAGCAGTACTTC. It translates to CSVEVGTGRSYEQYF.

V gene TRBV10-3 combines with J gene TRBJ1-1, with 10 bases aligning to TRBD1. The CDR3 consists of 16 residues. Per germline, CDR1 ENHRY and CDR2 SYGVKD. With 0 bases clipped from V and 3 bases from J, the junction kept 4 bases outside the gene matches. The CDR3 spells CAISESFGTGDTEAFF. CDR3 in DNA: TGTGCCATCAGTGAGTCGTTTGGGACAGGGGACACTGAAGCTTTCTTT.

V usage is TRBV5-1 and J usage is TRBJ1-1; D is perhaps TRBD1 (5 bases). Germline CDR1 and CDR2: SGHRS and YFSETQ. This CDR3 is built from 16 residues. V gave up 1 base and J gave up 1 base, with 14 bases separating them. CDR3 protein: CASSLIPQGPNTEAFF. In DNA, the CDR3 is TGCGCCAGCAGCTTGATCCCCCAGGGTCCGAACACTGAAGCTTTCTTT. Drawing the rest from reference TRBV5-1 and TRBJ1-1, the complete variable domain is KAGVTQTPRYLIKTRGQQVTLSCSPISGHRSVSWYQQTPGQGLQFLFEYFSETQRNKGNFPGRFSGRQFSNSRSEMNVSTLELGDSALYLCASSLIPQGPNTEAFFGQGTRLTVV.

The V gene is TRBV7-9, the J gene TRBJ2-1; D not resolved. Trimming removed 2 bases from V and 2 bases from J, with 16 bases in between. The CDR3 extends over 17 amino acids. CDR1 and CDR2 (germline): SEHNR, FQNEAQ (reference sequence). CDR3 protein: CASSLMSAVVAYNEQFF. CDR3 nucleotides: TGTGCCAGCAGCTTAATGTCGGCGGTAGTAGCCTACAATGAGCAGTTCTTC.

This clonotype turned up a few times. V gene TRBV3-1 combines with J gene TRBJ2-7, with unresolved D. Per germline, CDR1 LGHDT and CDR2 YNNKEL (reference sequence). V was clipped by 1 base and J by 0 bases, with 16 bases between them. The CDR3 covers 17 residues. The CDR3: CASSQGGRAPSSYEQYF. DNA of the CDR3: TGTGCCAGCAGCCAAGGCGGTCGAGCGCCGAGCTCCTACGAGCAGTACTTC.

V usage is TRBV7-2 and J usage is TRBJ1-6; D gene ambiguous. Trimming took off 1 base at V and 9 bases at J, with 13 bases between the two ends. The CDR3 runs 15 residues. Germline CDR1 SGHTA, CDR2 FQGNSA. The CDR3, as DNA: TGTGCCAGCAGCTTAGTCTCTTTGGGGAGTTCACCCCTCCACTTT. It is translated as CASSLVSLGSSPLHF.

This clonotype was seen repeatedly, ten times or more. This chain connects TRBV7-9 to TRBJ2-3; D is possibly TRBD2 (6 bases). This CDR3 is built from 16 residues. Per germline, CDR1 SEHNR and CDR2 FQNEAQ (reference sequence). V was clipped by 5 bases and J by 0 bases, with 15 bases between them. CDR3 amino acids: CASSIEGGESTDTQYF. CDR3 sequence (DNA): TGTGCCAGCAGCATCGAAGGCGGGGAGAGCACAGATACGCAGTATTTT.

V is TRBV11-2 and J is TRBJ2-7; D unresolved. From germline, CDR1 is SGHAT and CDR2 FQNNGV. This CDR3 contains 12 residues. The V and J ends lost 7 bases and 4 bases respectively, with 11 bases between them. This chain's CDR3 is CASTPRLYEQYF. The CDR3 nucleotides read TGTGCCAGCACCCCCCGGTTGTACGAGCAGTACTTC.

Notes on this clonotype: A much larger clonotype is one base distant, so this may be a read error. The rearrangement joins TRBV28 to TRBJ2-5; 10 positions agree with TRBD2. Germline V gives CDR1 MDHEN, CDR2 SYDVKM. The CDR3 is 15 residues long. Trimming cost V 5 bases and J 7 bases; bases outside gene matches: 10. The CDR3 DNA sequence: TGTGCCAGCAGTCCCATCACTAGCGGGAAGGCGACCCAGTACTTC. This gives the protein CASSPITSGKATQYF.

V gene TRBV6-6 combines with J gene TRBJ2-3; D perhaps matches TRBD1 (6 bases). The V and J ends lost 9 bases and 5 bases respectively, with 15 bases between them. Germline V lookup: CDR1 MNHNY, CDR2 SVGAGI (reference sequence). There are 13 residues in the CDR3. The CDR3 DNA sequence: TGTGCCAGTGGACAGCCCTGGGAAGATACGCAGTATTTT. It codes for CASGQPWEDTQYF.

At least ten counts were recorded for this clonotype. DNA of the CDR3: TGTGCCAGCAGTTTAGGGCGAGTTGATCTAACTGAAGCTTTCTTT. It yields the protein CASSLGRVDLTEAFF. This chain links TRBV12-3 or TRBV12-4 with TRBJ1-1; the D is unclear. Trimming stripped 1 base from V and 5 bases from J, with 14 bases between. The CDR3 loop spans 15 amino acids.

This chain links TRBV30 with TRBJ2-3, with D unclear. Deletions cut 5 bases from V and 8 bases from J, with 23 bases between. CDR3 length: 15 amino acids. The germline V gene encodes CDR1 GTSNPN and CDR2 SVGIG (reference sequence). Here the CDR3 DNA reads TGTGCCTGGGGGGTCAAGTTGGTGCGCCAGGTTACGCAGTATTTT. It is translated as CAWGVKLVRQVTQYF.

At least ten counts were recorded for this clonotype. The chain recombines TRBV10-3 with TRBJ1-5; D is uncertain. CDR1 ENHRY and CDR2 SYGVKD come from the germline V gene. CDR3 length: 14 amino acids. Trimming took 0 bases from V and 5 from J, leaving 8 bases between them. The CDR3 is CAISESGSYQPQHF. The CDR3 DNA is TGTGCCATCAGTGAGTCGGGAAGTTATCAGCCCCAGCATTTT.

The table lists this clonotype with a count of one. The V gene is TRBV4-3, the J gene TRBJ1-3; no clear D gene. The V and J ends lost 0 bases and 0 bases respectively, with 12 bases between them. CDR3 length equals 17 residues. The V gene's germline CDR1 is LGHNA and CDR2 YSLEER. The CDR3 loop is CASSQDPAAFSGNTIYF. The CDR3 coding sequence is TGCGCCAGCAGCCAAGACCCGGCAGCCTTCTCTGGAAACACCATATATTTT.